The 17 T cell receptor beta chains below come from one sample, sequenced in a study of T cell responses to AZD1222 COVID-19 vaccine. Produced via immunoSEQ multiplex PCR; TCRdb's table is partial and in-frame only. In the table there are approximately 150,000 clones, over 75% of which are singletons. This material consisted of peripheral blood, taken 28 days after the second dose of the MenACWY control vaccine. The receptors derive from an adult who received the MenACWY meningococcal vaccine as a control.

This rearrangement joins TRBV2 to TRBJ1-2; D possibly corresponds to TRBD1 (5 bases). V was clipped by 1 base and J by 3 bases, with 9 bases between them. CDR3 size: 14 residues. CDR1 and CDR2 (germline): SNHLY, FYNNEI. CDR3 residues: CASSEERGDYGYTF. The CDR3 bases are TGTGCCAGCAGTGAAGAACGGGGGGACTATGGCTACACCTTC.

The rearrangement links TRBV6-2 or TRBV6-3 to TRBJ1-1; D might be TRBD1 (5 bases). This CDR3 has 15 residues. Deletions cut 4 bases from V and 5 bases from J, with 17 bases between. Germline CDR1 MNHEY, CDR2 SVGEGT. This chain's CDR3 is CASSSPRGGRTEAFF. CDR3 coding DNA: TGTGCCAGCAGTTCTCCTCGGGGGGGTAGAACTGAAGCTTTCTTT.

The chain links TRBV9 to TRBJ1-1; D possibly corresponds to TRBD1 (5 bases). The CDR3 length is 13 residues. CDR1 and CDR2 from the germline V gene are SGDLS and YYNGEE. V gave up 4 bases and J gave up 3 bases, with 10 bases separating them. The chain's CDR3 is CASSSRGDTEAFF. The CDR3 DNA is TGTGCCAGCAGCTCCCGGGGGGACACTGAAGCTTTCTTT.

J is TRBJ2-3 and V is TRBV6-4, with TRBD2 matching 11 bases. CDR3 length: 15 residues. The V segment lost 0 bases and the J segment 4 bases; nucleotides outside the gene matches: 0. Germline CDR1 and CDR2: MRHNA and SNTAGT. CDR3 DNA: TGTGCCAGCAGTGACTCTAGCGGGGGGGCAGATACGCAGTATTTT. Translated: CASSDSSGGADTQYF.

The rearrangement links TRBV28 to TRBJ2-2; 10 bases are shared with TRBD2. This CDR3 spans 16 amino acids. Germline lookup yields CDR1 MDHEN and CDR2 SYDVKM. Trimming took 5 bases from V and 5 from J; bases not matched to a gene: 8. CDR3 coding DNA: TGTGCCAGCAGTGGTGCTAGCGGGAGAGGGACCGGGGAGCTGTTTTTT. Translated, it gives CASSGASGRGTGELFF.

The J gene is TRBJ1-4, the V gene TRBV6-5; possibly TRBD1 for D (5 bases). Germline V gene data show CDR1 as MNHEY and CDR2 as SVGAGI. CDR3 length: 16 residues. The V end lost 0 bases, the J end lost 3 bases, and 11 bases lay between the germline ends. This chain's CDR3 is CASSYSTNRPNEKLFF. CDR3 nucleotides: TGTGCCAGCAGTTACTCGACCAACAGGCCTAATGAAAAACTGTTTTTT.

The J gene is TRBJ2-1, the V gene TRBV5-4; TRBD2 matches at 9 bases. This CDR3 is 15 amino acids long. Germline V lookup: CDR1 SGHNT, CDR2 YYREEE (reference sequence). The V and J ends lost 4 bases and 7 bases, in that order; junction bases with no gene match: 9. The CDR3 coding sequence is TGTGCCAGCAGCCCCCGGGAAAGCGGGAGGAATGAGCAGTTCTTC. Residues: CASSPRESGRNEQFF.

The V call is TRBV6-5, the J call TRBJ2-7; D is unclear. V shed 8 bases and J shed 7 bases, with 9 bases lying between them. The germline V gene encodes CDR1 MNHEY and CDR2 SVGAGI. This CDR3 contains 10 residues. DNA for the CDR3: TGTGCCAGCCCGGTTCGAGAGCAGTACTTC. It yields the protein CASPVREQYF.

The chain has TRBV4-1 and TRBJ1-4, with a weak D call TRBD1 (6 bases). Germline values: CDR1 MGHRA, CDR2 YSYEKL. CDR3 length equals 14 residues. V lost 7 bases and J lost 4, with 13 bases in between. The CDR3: CASTRQVFNEKLFF. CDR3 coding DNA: TGCGCCAGCACCCGACAGGTCTTTAATGAAAAACTGTTTTTT.

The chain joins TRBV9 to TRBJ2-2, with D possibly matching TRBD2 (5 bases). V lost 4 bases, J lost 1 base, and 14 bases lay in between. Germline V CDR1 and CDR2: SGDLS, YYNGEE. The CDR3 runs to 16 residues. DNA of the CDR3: TGTGCCAGCAGCCTCAAACCAGCGGTGAACACCGGGGAGCTGTTTTTT. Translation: CASSLKPAVNTGELFF.

The CDR3 region has the DNA TGTGCCAGCAGTTACGTAGGGGGAGCTAATGAAAAACTGTTTTTT. Its translation: CASSYVGGANEKLFF. The chain carries TRBV27 and TRBJ1-4, with a weak D call TRBD1 (6 bases). Trimming stripped 4 bases from V and 3 bases from J, with 12 bases between. This CDR3 spans 15 amino acids. Germline V gene lookup returns CDR1 MNHEY and CDR2 SMNVEV (reference sequence).

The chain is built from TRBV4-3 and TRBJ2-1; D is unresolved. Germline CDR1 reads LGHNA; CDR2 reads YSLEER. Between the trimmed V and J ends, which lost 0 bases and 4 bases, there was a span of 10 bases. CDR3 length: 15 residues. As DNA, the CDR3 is TGCGCCAGCAGCCAAGAACCGGGTGGATACAATGAGCAGTTCTTC. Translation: CASSQEPGGYNEQFF.

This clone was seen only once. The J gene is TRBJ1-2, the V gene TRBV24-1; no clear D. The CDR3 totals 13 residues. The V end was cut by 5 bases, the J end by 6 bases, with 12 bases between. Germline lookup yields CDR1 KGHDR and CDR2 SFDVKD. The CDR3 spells CATSAQSAHGYTF. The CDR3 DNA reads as TGTGCCACCAGTGCGCAGAGCGCTCATGGCTACACCTTC.

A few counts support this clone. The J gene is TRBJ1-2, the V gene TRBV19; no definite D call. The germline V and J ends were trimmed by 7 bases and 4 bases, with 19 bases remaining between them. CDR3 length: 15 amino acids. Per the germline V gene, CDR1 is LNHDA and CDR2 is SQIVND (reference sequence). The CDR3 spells CASKSAATSTYGYTF. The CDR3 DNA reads TGTGCCAGTAAATCGGCGGCTACCTCCACCTATGGCTACACCTTC.

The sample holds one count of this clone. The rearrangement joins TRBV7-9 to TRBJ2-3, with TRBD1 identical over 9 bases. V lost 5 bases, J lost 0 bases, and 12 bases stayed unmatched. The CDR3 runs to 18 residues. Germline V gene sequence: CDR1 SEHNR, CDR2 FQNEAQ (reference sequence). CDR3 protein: CASSKRGGQGSSTDTQYF. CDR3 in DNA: TGTGCCAGCAGCAAAAGGGGCGGACAGGGGTCTAGCACAGATACGCAGTATTTT.

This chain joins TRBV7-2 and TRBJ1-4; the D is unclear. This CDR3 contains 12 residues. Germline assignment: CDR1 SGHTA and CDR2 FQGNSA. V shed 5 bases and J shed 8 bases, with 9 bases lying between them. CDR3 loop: CASSPPTEKLFF. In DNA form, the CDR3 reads TGTGCCAGCAGCCCTCCGACCGAAAAACTGTTTTTT.

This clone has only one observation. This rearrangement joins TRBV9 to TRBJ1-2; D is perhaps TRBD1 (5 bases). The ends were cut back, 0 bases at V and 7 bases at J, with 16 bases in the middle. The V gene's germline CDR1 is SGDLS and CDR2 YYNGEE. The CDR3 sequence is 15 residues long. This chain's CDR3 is CASSVESRGTSGYTF. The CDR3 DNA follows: TGTGCCAGCAGCGTAGAGTCTCGCGGGACGAGTGGCTACACCTTC.